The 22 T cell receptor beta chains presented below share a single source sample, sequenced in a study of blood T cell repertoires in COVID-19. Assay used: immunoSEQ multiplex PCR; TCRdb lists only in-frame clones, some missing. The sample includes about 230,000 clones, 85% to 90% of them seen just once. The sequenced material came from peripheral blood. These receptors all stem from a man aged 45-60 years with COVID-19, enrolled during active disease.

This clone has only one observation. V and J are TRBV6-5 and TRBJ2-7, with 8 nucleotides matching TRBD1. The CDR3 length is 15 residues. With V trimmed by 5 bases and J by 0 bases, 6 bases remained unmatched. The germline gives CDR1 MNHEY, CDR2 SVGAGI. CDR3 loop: CASSTTGGTSYEQYF. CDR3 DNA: TGTGCCAGCAGTACAACAGGGGGGACCTCCTACGAGCAGTACTTC.

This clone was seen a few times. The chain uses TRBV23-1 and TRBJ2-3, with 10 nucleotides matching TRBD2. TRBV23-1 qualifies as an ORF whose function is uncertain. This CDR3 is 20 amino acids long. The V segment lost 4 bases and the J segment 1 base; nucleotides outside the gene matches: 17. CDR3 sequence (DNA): TGCGCCAGCAGTCCCCCGACTAGCGGGCCAATAGCGTGGCGCACAGATACGCAGTATTTT. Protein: CASSPPTSGPIAWRTDTQYF.

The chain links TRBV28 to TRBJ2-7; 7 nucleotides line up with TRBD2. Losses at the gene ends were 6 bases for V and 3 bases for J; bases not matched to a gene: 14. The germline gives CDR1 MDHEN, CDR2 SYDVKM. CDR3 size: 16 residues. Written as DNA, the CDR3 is TGTGCCAGCAGCCCGCTGGGGAGGGTCGACCACTACGAGCAGTACTTC. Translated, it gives CASSPLGRVDHYEQYF.

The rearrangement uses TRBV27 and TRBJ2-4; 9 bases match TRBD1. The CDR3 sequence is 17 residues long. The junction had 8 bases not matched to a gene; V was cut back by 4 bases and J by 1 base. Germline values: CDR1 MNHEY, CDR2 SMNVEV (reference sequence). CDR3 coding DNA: TGTGCCAGCAGTTCCGGACAGGGGTTTGGGGCCAAAAACATTCAGTACTTC. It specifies CASSSGQGFGAKNIQYF.

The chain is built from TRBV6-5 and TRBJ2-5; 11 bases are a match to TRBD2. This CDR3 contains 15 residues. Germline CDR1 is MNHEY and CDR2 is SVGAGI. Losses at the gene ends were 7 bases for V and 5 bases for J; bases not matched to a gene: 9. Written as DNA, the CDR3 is TGTGCCAGCAATTGGGGGACTAGCGGTGTGGAGACCCAGTACTTC. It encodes CASNWGTSGVETQYF.

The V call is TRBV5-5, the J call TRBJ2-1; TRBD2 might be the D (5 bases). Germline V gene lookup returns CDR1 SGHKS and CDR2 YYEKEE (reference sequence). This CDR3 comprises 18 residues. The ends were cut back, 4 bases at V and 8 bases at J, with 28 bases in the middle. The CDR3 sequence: CASSTGIFSSILLHEQFF. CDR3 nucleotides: TGTGCCAGCAGCACCGGGATTTTTTCCTCCATCCTCCTCCATGAGCAGTTCTTC.

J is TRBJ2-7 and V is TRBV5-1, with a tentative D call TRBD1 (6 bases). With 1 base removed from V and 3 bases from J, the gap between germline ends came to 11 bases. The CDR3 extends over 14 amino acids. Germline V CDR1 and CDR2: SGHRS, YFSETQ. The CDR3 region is CASSLWPDSYEQYF. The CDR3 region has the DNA TGCGCCAGCAGCTTGTGGCCGGACAGCTACGAGCAGTACTTC.

The CDR3 loop is CASSEFSGRRVDEQFF. DNA of the CDR3: TGTGCCAGCAGTGAATTCAGCGGGAGGAGGGTCGATGAGCAGTTCTTC. The chain joins TRBV25-1 to TRBJ2-1, with TRBD2 identical over 9 bases. This CDR3 is built from 16 residues. Trimming at V came to 1 base and at J to 8 bases, leaving 9 bases not matched to a gene. CDR1 and CDR2 (germline): MGHDK, SYGVNS.

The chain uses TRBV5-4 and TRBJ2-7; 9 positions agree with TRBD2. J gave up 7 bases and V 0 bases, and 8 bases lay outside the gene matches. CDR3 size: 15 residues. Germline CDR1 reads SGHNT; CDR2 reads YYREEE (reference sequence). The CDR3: CASSLVRGSGGEQYF. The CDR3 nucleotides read TGTGCCAGCAGCTTGGTGAGGGGAAGCGGGGGGGAGCAGTACTTC.

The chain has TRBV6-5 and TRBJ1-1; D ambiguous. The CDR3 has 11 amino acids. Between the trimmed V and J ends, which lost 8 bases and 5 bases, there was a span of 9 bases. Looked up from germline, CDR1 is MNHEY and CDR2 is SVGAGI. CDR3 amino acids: CASVRGTEAFF. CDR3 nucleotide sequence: TGTGCCAGCGTACGCGGGACTGAAGCTTTCTTT.

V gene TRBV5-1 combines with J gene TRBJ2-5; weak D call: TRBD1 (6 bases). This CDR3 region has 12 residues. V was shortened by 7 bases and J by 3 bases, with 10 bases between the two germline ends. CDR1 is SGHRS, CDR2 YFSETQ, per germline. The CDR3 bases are TGCGCCAGCTCCCAGGGGAAAGAGACCCAGTACTTC. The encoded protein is CASSQGKETQYF.

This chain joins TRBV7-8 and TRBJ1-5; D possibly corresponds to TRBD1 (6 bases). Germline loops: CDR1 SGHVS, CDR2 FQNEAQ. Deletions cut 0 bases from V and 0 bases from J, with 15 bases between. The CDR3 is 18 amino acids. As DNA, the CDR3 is TGTGCCAGCAGCTTAGCCCCGCCCGGACAGAATAGCAATCAGCCCCAGCATTTT. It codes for CASSLAPPGQNSNQPQHF. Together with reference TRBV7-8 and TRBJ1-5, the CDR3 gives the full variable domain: GAGVSQSPRYKVAKRGQDVALRCDPISGHVSLFWYQQALGQGPEFLTYFQNEAQLDKSGLPSDRFFAERPEGSVSTLKIQRTQQEDSAVYLCASSLAPPGQNSNQPQHFGDGTRLSIL.

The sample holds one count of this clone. The CDR3 protein is CASSSRDTIYGYTF. CDR3 nucleotide sequence: TGCGCCAGCAGCAGCCGGGACACGATCTATGGCTACACCTTC. The V call is TRBV5-1, the J call TRBJ1-2, with D maybe TRBD1 (6 bases). There are 14 residues in the CDR3. The ends were cut back, 4 bases at V and 4 bases at J, with 14 bases in the middle. Germline loops: CDR1 SGHRS, CDR2 YFSETQ.

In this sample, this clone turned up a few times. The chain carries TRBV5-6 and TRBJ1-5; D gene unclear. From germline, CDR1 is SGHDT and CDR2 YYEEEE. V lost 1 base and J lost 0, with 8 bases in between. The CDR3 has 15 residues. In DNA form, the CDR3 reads TGTGCCAGCAGCTTGTTAGGAGTTAGCAATCAGCCCCAGCATTTT. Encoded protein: CASSLLGVSNQPQHF. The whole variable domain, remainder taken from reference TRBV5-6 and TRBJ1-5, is DAGVTQSPTHLIKTRGQQVTLRCSPKSGHDTVSWYQQALGQGPQFIFQYYEEEERQRGNFPDRFSGHQFPNYSSELNVNALLLGDSALYLCASSLLGVSNQPQHFGDGTRLSIL.

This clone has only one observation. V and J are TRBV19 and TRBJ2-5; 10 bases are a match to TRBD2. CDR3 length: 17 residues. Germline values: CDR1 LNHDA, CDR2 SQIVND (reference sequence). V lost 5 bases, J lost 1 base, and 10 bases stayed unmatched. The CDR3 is CASSLGTSVSTQETQYF. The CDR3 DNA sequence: TGTGCCAGTAGTCTCGGGACTAGCGTCTCCACCCAAGAGACCCAGTACTTC. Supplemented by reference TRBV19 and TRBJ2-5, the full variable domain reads DGGITQSPKYLFRKEGQNVTLSCEQNLNHDAMYWYRQDPGQGLRLIYYSQIVNDFQKGDIAEGYSVSREKKESFPLTVTSAQKNPTAFYLCASSLGTSVSTQETQYFGPGTRLLVL.

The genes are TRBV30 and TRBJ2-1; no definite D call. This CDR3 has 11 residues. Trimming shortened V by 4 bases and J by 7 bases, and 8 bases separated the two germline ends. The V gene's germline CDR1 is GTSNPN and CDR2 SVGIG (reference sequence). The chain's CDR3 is CAWNRGNEQFF. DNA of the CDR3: TGTGCCTGGAATCGAGGTAATGAGCAGTTCTTC.

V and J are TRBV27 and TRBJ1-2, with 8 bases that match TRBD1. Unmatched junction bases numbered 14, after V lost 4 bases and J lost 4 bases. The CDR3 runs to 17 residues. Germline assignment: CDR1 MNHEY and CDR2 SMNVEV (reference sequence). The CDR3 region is CASSSLPGTGLVYGYTF. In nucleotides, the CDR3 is TGTGCCAGCAGTTCCCTACCCGGGACAGGTTTAGTCTATGGCTACACCTTC.

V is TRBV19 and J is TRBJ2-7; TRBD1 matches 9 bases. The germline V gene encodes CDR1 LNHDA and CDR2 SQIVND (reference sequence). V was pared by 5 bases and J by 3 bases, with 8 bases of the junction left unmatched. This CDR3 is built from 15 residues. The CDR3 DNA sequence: TGTGCCAGTAGTCTGCGACAGGGGGGTTTCTACGAGCAGTACTTC. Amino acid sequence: CASSLRQGGFYEQYF.

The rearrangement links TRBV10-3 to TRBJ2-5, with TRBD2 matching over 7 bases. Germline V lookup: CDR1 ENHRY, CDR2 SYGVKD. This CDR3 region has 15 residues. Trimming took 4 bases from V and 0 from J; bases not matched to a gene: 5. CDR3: CAISAQRDYQETQYF. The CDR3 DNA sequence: TGTGCCATCAGTGCCCAGCGGGATTACCAAGAGACCCAGTACTTC.

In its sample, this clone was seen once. The CDR3 sequence: CASSFDRGDTGELFF. CDR3 in DNA: TGCGCCAGCAGCTTCGACAGGGGGGATACCGGGGAGCTGTTTTTT. V is TRBV5-1 and J is TRBJ2-2, with 9 bases aligning to TRBD1. The germline V gene encodes CDR1 SGHRS and CDR2 YFSETQ. With 2 bases clipped from V and 5 bases from J, the junction kept 4 bases outside the gene matches. CDR3 size: 15 residues.

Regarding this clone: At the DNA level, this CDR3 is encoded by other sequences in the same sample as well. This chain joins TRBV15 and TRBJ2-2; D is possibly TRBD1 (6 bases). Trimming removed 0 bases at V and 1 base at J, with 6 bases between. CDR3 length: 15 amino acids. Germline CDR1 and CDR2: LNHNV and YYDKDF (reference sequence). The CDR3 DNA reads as TGTGCCACCAGCAGAGACAGGGGGAACACCGGGGAGCTGTTTTTT. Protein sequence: CATSRDRGNTGELFF.

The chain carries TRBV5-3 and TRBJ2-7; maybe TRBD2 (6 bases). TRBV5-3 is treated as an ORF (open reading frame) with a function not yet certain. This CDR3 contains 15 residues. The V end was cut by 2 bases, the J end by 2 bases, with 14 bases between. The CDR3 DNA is TGTGCCAGAAGCTTCTGGGGGGAACCCCCCTACGAGCAGTACTTC. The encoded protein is CARSFWGEPPYEQYF.